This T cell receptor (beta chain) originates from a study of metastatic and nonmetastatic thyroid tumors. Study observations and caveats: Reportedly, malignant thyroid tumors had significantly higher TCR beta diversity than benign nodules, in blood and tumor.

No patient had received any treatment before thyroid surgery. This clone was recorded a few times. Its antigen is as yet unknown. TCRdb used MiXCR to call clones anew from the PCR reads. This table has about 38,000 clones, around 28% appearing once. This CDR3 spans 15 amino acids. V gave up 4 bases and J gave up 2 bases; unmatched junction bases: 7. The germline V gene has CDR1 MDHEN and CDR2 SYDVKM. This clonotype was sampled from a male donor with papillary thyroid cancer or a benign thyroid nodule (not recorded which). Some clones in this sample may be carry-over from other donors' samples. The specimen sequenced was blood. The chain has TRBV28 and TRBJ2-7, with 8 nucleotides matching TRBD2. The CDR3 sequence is CASSSSGSFPYEQYF. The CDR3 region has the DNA TGTGCCAGCAGTTCAAGCGGGAGTTTCCCCTACGAGCAGTACTTC.